This T cell receptor (beta chain) was profiled in a study of cytomegalovirus exposure and HLA in healthy donors. Study-wide results and caveats: Rare sequences made up most TCRs, while some public TCRs were found in many donors. Listed as cytomegalovirus-associated were 150 to 200 TCR beta chains.

The assay was immunoSEQ multiplex PCR, and TCRdb's table has in-frame clones only and misses some. Of some 180,000 clones listed, around 86% are singletons. A note on this clone: Its specificity is unknown.

V lost 3 bases to trimming and J lost 2 bases, with 21 bases between them. The CDR3 length is 18 residues. Germline lookup yields CDR1 SGDLS and CDR2 YYNGEE. Material for sequencing was PBMCs. V is TRBV9 and J is TRBJ2-1; tentative D call: TRBD2 (5 bases). The clonotype originates from a man in his thirties or forties in good health and CMV-seropositive. CDR3 sequence: CASSDGRTSFRPYNEQFF. Here the CDR3 DNA reads TGTGCCAGCAGCGACGGCAGAACTAGTTTTCGCCCCTACAATGAGCAGTTCTTC.